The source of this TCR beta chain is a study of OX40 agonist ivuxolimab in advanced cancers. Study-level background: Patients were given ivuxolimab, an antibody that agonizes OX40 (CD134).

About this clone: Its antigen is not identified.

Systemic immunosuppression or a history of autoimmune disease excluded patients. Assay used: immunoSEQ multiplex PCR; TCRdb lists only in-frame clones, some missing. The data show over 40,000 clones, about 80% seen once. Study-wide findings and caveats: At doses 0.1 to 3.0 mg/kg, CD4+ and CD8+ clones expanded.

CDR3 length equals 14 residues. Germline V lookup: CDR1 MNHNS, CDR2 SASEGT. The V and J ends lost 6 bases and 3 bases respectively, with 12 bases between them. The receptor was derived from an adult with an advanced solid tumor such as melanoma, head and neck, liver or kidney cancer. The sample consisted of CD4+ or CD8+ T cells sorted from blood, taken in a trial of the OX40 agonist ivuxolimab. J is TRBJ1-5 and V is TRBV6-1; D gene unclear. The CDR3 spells CASRATTANQPQHF. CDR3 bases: TGTGCCAGCAGAGCAACCACAGCCAATCAGCCCCAGCATTTT.